The 24 T cell receptor beta chains given below trace back to one sample, sequenced in a study of regulatory T cells in long-lasting Graves disease. Time point given: newly diagnosed GD, antithyroid drugs for less than 3 months. The authors made the TCR library using RNA they extracted from PBMCs. Construction of the TCR beta libraries employed iRepertoire HTBI primers in conjunction with Arm-PCR of CDR3 regions. TCRdb fed the multiplex PCR reads into MiXCR, producing one record per CDR3 protein. The sample lists hundreds of thousands of distinct CDR3 sequences; about 15% were seen once. These data also formed part of another study, on T cells in Graves' hyperthyroidism and ophthalmopathy.

The sequenced sample was peripheral blood mononuclear cells (PBMCs), obtained at new diagnosis, from a patient treated with antithyroid drugs. These TCRs come from a woman between 25 and 40 years old with Graves disease.

This clonotype was found many times. The rearrangement links TRBV28 to TRBJ1-3; TRBD1 is a possible D gene (5 bases). Germline CDR1 reads MDHEN; CDR2 reads SYDVKM. The CDR3 is made up of 16 amino acids. Trimming pared 4 bases from V and 0 bases from J, leaving 13 bases between. The chain's CDR3 is CASSSEPGPSGNTIYF. The DNA for the CDR3 is TGTGCCAGCAGTTCGGAGCCGGGACCCTCTGGAAACACCATATATTTT. Full variable domain (outside the CDR3, taken from reference TRBV28 and TRBJ1-3): DVKVTQSSRYLVKRTGEKVFLECVQDMDHENMFWYRQDPGLGLRLIYFSYDVKMKEKGDIPEGYSVSREKKERFSLILESASTNQTSMYLCASSSEPGPSGNTIYFGEGSWLTVV.

Turning to this clonotype: A much larger clone differs from this one at a single base, so this may be a read error. The J gene is TRBJ2-3, the V gene TRBV12-3 or TRBV12-4; D is tentatively TRBD1 or TRBD2 (8 bases each). V lost 6 bases, J lost 2 bases, and 18 bases lay in between. This CDR3 is built from 16 residues. CDR3 residues: CASRTGASGHTDTQYF. The CDR3 DNA follows: TGTGCCAGCAGGACAGGGGCTAGCGGGCACACAGATACGCAGTATTTT.

This clonotype was counted many times. The chain uses TRBV20-1 and TRBJ1-2; D is unclear. This CDR3 comprises 15 residues. In germline, CDR1 is DFQATT, CDR2 SNEGSKA (reference sequence). The ends were cut back, 1 base at V and 4 bases at J, with 16 bases in the middle. CDR3: CSARGWQDGGYGYTF. The CDR3 DNA sequence: TGCAGTGCTAGAGGATGGCAGGATGGCGGCTATGGCTACACCTTC.

The rearrangement links TRBV20-1 to TRBJ1-4; D uncertain. The CDR3 has 16 residues. Germline CDR1 reads DFQATT; CDR2 reads SNEGSKA (reference sequence). The CDR3 sequence is CRASGRPHSTNEKLFF. CDR3 coding DNA: TGCAGGGCGTCGGGCCGGCCCCATTCAACTAATGAAAAACTGTTTTTT.

This sequence joins TRBV20-1 and TRBJ2-7; TRBD1 agrees at 11 bases. Germline CDR1 is DFQATT and CDR2 is SNEGSKA (reference sequence). The J segment lost 6 bases and the V segment lost 3 bases, leaving 4 bases of the junction unmatched. This CDR3 has 13 residues. This CDR3 reads CSASPGQGVEQYF. In nucleotides, the CDR3 is TGCAGTGCTAGTCCGGGACAGGGGGTCGAGCAGTACTTC.

This clonotype was seen at least ten times. This chain uses TRBV12-3 or TRBV12-4 with TRBJ1-2, with D hard to call. This CDR3 is 14 amino acids long. The germline V and J ends were trimmed by 0 bases and 2 bases, with 7 bases remaining between them. Written as DNA, the CDR3 is TGTGCCAGCAGTTTAGCGCAGAGGAACTATGGCTACACCTTC. Its protein is CASSLAQRNYGYTF.

This clonotype was found many times. The chain carries TRBV14 and TRBJ2-3, with unresolved D. V was cut by 4 bases and J by 7 bases, with 18 bases left in between. The CDR3 contains 15 residues. Germline V CDR1 and CDR2: SGHDN, FVKESK. The CDR3 loop is CASSPGPAVQNTQYF. In DNA form, the CDR3 reads TGTGCCAGCAGCCCAGGACCAGCCGTACAAAATACGCAGTATTTT.

The chain is built from TRBV15 and TRBJ2-2; weak D call: TRBD1 (5 bases). The germline V and J ends were trimmed by 0 bases and 0 bases, with 8 bases remaining between them. The CDR3 extends over 16 amino acids. Germline V gene data show CDR1 as LNHNV and CDR2 as YYDKDF (reference sequence). The CDR3: CATSREGPANTGELFF. CDR3 DNA: TGTGCCACCAGCAGAGAGGGGCCTGCGAACACCGGGGAGCTGTTTTTT.

This clonotype was seen more than once but under ten times. V usage is TRBV5-6 and J usage is TRBJ2-7; 8 bases fit TRBD1. The ends lost 3 bases at V and 3 bases at J; junction bases unmatched: 5. Germline CDR1 and CDR2: SGHDT and YYEEEE. CDR3 size: 14 residues. CDR3 in DNA: TGTGCCAGCAGCTATGGGACAGGCCTCTACGAGCAGTACTTC. Translating it yields CASSYGTGLYEQYF. The full variable domain, its missing parts supplied by reference TRBV5-6 and TRBJ2-7, is DAGVTQSPTHLIKTRGQQVTLRCSPKSGHDTVSWYQQALGQGPQFIFQYYEEEERQRGNFPDRFSGHQFPNYSSELNVNALLLGDSALYLCASSYGTGLYEQYFGPGTRLTVT.

About this clonotype: This clone may be a read error of a much larger clone one base away. The chain employs TRBV2 and TRBJ2-5; D uncertain. V was cut by 6 bases and J by 5 bases, with 13 bases left in between. Germline lookup yields CDR1 SNHLY and CDR2 FYNNEI. The CDR3 is 13 amino acids. The chain's CDR3 is CASRLGSGETQYF. Here the CDR3 DNA reads TGTGCCAGCAGGTTGGGCTCCGGCGAGACCCAGTACTTC. The complete variable domain, with remaining parts taken from reference TRBV2 and TRBJ2-5, reads EPEVTQTPSHQVTQMGQEVILRCVPISNHLYFYWYRQILGQKVEFLVSFYNNEISEKSEIFDDQFSVERPDGSNFTLKIRSTKLEDSAMYFCASRLGSGETQYFGPGTRLLVL.

The gene calls are TRBV7-6 and TRBJ2-7; D is possibly TRBD1 or TRBD2 (5 bases each). Germline CDR1 is SGHVS and CDR2 is FNYEAQ. The CDR3 runs 12 residues. The CDR3 DNA reads as TGTGCTACGGGACGGAACTCCTACGAGCAGTACTTC. Protein product: CATGRNSYEQYF.

This clonotype appeared many times. The V call is TRBV5-1, the J call TRBJ2-1; D is unresolved. CDR3 length equals 13 residues. V shed 2 bases and J shed 2 bases, with 5 bases lying between them. Germline V CDR1 and CDR2: SGHRS, YFSETQ. The DNA for the CDR3 is TGCGCCAGCAGCTTTAGGGCCTACAATGAGCAGTTCTTC. Translating gives CASSFRAYNEQFF.

The rearrangement joins TRBV2 to TRBJ2-7; 8 bases are shared with TRBD2. The CDR3 sequence is 15 residues long. V shed 7 bases, J shed 6 bases, and the junction held 14 bases outside the gene matches. CDR1 is SNHLY and CDR2 is FYNNEI in the germline V gene. This CDR3 reads CASKRGGSGSCEQYF. Here the CDR3 DNA reads TGTGCCAGCAAAAGGGGGGGCAGCGGGAGCTGCGAGCAGTACTTC.

The chain has TRBV9 and TRBJ2-3, with D possibly TRBD1 on 5 matching bases. The CDR3 totals 15 residues. Germline CDR1 SGDLS, CDR2 YYNGEE. The ends were cut back, 4 bases at V and 6 bases at J, with 18 bases in the middle. The CDR3 sequence is CASSKTDRRPDTQYF. CDR3 sequence (DNA): TGTGCCAGCAGCAAGACAGATCGGCGTCCTGATACGCAGTATTTT.

V is TRBV7-9 and J is TRBJ2-5; D remains unclear. From germline, CDR1 is SEHNR and CDR2 FQNEAQ (reference sequence). The V end was cut by 3 bases, the J end by 9 bases, with 5 bases between. The CDR3 runs to 10 residues. Written as DNA, the CDR3 is TGTGCCAGCAGCTTGAATCCCCAGTACTTC. It specifies CASSLNPQYF.

This chain joins TRBV5-1 and TRBJ2-5; 8 bases map to TRBD2. The J segment lost 1 base and the V segment lost 2 bases, leaving 4 bases of the junction unmatched. The CDR3 extends over 15 amino acids. From germline, CDR1 is SGHRS and CDR2 YFSETQ. DNA for the CDR3: TGCGCCAGCAGCTTCCCAGCGGGAGTCCAAGAGACCCAGTACTTC. This codes for CASSFPAGVQETQYF.

This clonotype came up a few times. The chain joins TRBV20-1 to TRBJ2-1; 11 bases match TRBD2. V trimming: 5 bases; J trimming: 4 bases; junction bases outside the gene matches: 7. The CDR3 has 15 amino acids. Germline assignment: CDR1 DFQATT and CDR2 SNEGSKA (reference sequence). For the CDR3, the DNA is TGCAGTGCTCCACTGGGACTAGCGGCATACAATGAGCAGTTCTTC. Translation gives CSAPLGLAAYNEQFF.

This clonotype was recorded at least ten times. The chain couples TRBV28 to TRBJ1-5; D is undetermined. This CDR3 contains 15 residues. Germline CDR1 and CDR2: MDHEN and SYDVKM. Trimming removed 3 bases from V and 0 bases from J, with 9 bases in between. The DNA for the CDR3 is TGTGCCAGCAGTTTTGCGGTCCTTAGCAATCAGCCCCAGCATTTT. It specifies CASSFAVLSNQPQHF.

This clonotype came up a few times. V gene TRBV20-1 combines with J gene TRBJ1-1; D not resolved. The V end was cut by 8 bases, the J end by 2 bases, with 3 bases between. There are 9 residues in the CDR3. The V gene's germline CDR1 is DFQATT and CDR2 SNEGSKA (reference sequence). The CDR3 protein is CSINTEAFF. CDR3 coding DNA: TGCAGTATAAACACTGAAGCTTTCTTT.

In this sample, this clonotype turned up many times. The DNA for the CDR3 is TGTGCCAGCAGTTTCAGACAGGGGGCTGAGCAGTTCTTC. Translating gives CASSFRQGAEQFF. The chain has TRBV6-2 or TRBV6-3 and TRBJ2-1, with TRBD1 matching 10 bases. CDR1 and CDR2 from the germline V gene are MNHEY and SVGEGT. CDR3 length: 13 residues. The V segment lost 4 bases and the J segment 9 bases; nucleotides outside the gene matches: 3.

The CDR3 protein is CSAVGLAGGLDKNIQYF. The CDR3 DNA sequence: TGCAGTGCTGTTGGACTAGCGGGAGGTCTGGACAAAAACATTCAGTACTTC. The genes are TRBV20-1 and TRBJ2-4, with TRBD2 matching over 14 bases. The CDR3 runs 17 residues. Looked up from germline, CDR1 is DFQATT and CDR2 is SNEGSKA (reference sequence). Losses at the gene ends were 5 bases for V and 3 bases for J; bases not matched to a gene: 9.

This clonotype was counted ten times or more. The chain couples TRBV29-1 to TRBJ1-5, with 10 positions matching TRBD1. CDR3 size: 13 residues. V shed 3 bases, J shed 6 bases, and the junction held 2 bases outside the gene matches. Germline-derived CDR1 and CDR2 are SQVTM and ANQGSEA. As DNA, the CDR3 is TGCAGCGTTGAGGGGGACAGGGGTCAGCCCCAGCATTTT. Translating gives CSVEGDRGQPQHF.

This clonotype showed up just a few times. V gene TRBV20-1 combines with J gene TRBJ1-4; perhaps TRBD1 as D (5 bases). The germline V gene has CDR1 DFQATT and CDR2 SNEGSKA (reference sequence). V was pared by 8 bases and J by 0 bases, with 22 bases between. CDR3 size: 17 residues. CDR3 in DNA: TGCAGTACGGGCACCGGGGCCCGATATGCAACTAATGAAAAACTGTTTTTT. Its translation: CSTGTGARYATNEKLFF.

The rearrangement uses TRBV29-1 and TRBJ2-2; D assignment may be TRBD1 or TRBD2 (5 bases each). This CDR3 contains 14 residues. Germline loops: CDR1 SQVTM, CDR2 ANQGSEA. V lost 2 bases and J lost 4, with 11 bases in between. The CDR3 spells CSVESGAPTGELFF. DNA for the CDR3: TGCAGCGTTGAATCCGGGGCACCCACCGGGGAGCTGTTTTTT.